The 18 T cell receptor beta chains listed next were all sequenced from one sample in a study of PD-1 blockade in classical Hodgkin lymphoma. Time point given: cycle 4 day 1 (C4D1), after 5 to 7 weeks of nivolumab. Every patient had relapsed following autologous stem cell transplantation, and cohorts differed in brentuximab vedotin exposure. The assay was immunoSEQ multiplex PCR, and TCRdb's table has in-frame clones only and misses some. The sample comprises some 86,000 clones, 90% of which are singletons, and approximately 2.9% rests with the top ten. The source was peripheral blood mononuclear cells (PBMCs), collected before the fourth cycle of nivolumab. These receptors all come from a human donor with classical Hodgkin lymphoma.

This CDR3 is CASSPTGPIPTDTQYF. The CDR3 DNA reads as TGTGCCAGCAGTCCTACGGGCCCGATTCCCACAGATACGCAGTATTTT. The chain couples TRBV9 to TRBJ2-3, with no clear D. The CDR3 is made up of 16 amino acids. Per germline, CDR1 SGDLS and CDR2 YYNGEE. With 5 bases removed from V and 2 bases from J, the gap between germline ends came to 18 bases.

V and J are TRBV9 and TRBJ2-3, with unresolved D. Germline V gene sequence: CDR1 SGDLS, CDR2 YYNGEE. The CDR3 is 15 amino acids. Trimming took off 0 bases at V and 8 bases at J, with 16 bases between the two ends. In nucleotides, the CDR3 is TGTGCCAGCAGCGTAGATGGCAGGTCCAGTGGTACGCAGTATTTT. Its protein is CASSVDGRSSGTQYF.

This CDR3 is CASSLAGAGQPQHF. CDR3 nucleotides: TGTGCCAGCAGCTTAGCAGGGGCGGGCCAGCCCCAGCATTTT. This chain joins TRBV7-9 and TRBJ1-5, with D maybe TRBD1 (5 bases). The germline V gene encodes CDR1 SEHNR and CDR2 FQNEAQ (reference sequence). V shed 0 bases and J shed 7 bases, with 10 bases lying between them. CDR3 length: 14 amino acids.

The V and J genes are TRBV4-3 and TRBJ2-2; 7 positions agree with TRBD2. With V trimmed by 0 bases and J by 5 bases, 9 bases remained unmatched. The CDR3 is made up of 17 amino acids. The germline V gene has CDR1 LGHNA and CDR2 YSLEER. This chain's CDR3 is CASSQENVGGRTGELFF. In DNA, the CDR3 is TGCGCCAGCAGCCAAGAGAATGTCGGGGGGAGGACCGGGGAGCTGTTTTTT.

Turning to this clone: Compared with germline, one end of the junction differs, possibly owing to a read error. The V and J genes are TRBV7-8 and TRBJ2-3; D remains ambiguous. CDR1 SGHVS and CDR2 FQNEAQ come from the germline V gene. The CDR3 loop spans 13 amino acids. CDR3 DNA sequence: TGTGCCAGCAGGTTAGGAGTTAGGGATACGCAGTATTTT. As protein: CASRLGVRDTQYF.

The chain uses TRBV6-5 and TRBJ2-1; D unclear. This CDR3 comprises 15 residues. The V gene lost 2 bases and the J gene lost 4 bases, with 12 bases spanning the gap. Germline-derived CDR1 and CDR2 are MNHEY and SVGAGI. The DNA for the CDR3 is TGTGCCAGCAGTTACATCCGGGTTTCGTACAATGAGCAGTTCTTC. Protein sequence: CASSYIRVSYNEQFF.

V and J are TRBV6-5 and TRBJ1-5, with no clear D. V was pared by 7 bases and J by 0 bases, with 7 bases between. The length of the CDR3 is 13 residues. Per germline, CDR1 MNHEY and CDR2 SVGAGI. The CDR3 bases are TGTGCCAGCAAGGACGGTAGCAATCAGCCCCAGCATTTT. Its translation: CASKDGSNQPQHF.

The rearrangement joins TRBV10-3 to TRBJ2-1; D is ambiguous. This CDR3 has 11 residues. Germline CDR1 and CDR2: ENHRY and SYGVKD. V lost 3 bases and J 12 bases, leaving 9 bases between the germline ends. CDR3 residues: CAISESGRQFF. CDR3 coding DNA: TGTGCCATCAGTGAATCGGGTAGGCAGTTCTTC.

The CDR3 reads CASGPPKGQVGANVLTF. In DNA form, the CDR3 reads TGTGCTAGTGGTCCCCCCAAAGGGCAGGTCGGGGCCAACGTCCTGACTTTC. The chain recombines TRBV12-5 with TRBJ2-6; D is uncertain. Per the germline V gene, CDR1 is LGHNT and CDR2 is FRNRAP. Trimming removed 5 bases from V and 4 bases from J, with 18 bases in between. This CDR3 has 17 amino acids.

The V and J genes are TRBV5-4 and TRBJ2-3; D is possibly TRBD1 or TRBD2 (5 bases each). V was clipped by 5 bases and J by 11 bases, with 21 bases between them. From germline, CDR1 is SGHNT and CDR2 YYREEE (reference sequence). The CDR3 length is 14 residues. CDR3 in amino acids: CASSDGDRVFGQYF. CDR3 nucleotide sequence: TGTGCCAGCAGTGATGGGGACCGGGTCTTCGGGCAGTATTTT.

This clone was seen just once. The V gene is TRBV23-1, the J gene TRBJ2-7, with unresolved D. TRBV23-1 is placed among ORFs of uncertain function. V lost 9 bases and J lost 0, with 15 bases in between. This CDR3 comprises 14 residues. Written as DNA, the CDR3 is TGCGCCAGGGGGTTCCAAGAGAGCTCCTACGAGCAGTACTTC. This encodes CARGFQESSYEQYF.

This chain uses TRBV27 with TRBJ2-5, with D uncertain. Per the germline V gene, CDR1 is MNHEY and CDR2 is SMNVEV (reference sequence). Trimming left V 2 bases short and J 0 bases short, with 10 bases between. This CDR3 has 15 residues. The CDR3 region is CASSLLPPYQETQYF. CDR3 nucleotides: TGTGCCAGCAGTTTACTTCCCCCGTACCAAGAGACCCAGTACTTC.

This clone was seen more than once but under ten times. This rearrangement joins TRBV29-1 to TRBJ2-7; D is ambiguous. Germline V gene lookup returns CDR1 SQVTM and CDR2 ANQGSEA. V dropped 7 bases and J dropped 4 bases, with 11 bases sitting between them. CDR3 length: 11 residues. CDR3 nucleotide sequence: TGCAGCGCCACTCTCGTGTACGAGCAGTACTTC. Translating it yields CSATLVYEQYF.

The chain recombines TRBV7-6 with TRBJ1-4; no reliable D call. V lost 4 bases to trimming and J lost 5 bases, with 32 bases between them. Per the germline V gene, CDR1 is SGHVS and CDR2 is FNYEAQ. The CDR3 is 21 amino acids. CDR3 region: CASSSFPMAEFLDRLNEKLFF. The CDR3 DNA reads as TGTGCCAGCAGCTCATTTCCTATGGCCGAGTTCCTGGACCGACTAAATGAAAAACTGTTTTTT. Combining the CDR3 with reference TRBV7-6 and TRBJ1-4 gives the whole variable domain GAGVSQSPRYKVTKRGQDVALRCDPISGHVSLYWYRQALGQGPEFLTYFNYEAQQDKSGLPNDRFSAERPEGSISTLTIQRTEQRDSAMYRCASSSFPMAEFLDRLNEKLFFGSGTQLSVL.

The chain is built from TRBV19 and TRBJ1-1, with D possibly TRBD1 on 6 matching bases. CDR1 and CDR2 from the germline V gene are LNHDA and SQIVND (reference sequence). This CDR3 region has 13 residues. The CDR3 is CVSPNREDTEAFF. The CDR3 region has the DNA TGTGTCTCGCCCAACAGGGAGGACACTGAAGCTTTCTTT.

This chain uses TRBV11-3 with TRBJ2-1, with 8 bases matching TRBD1. The J segment lost 8 bases and the V segment lost 0 bases, leaving 18 bases of the junction unmatched. Germline CDR1 reads SGHNT; CDR2 reads YENEEA. The CDR3 runs 19 residues. CDR3 sequence: CASSLEWTGNERRGYEQFF. The CDR3 DNA sequence: TGTGCCAGCAGCTTAGAGTGGACAGGGAACGAGAGGAGAGGGTATGAGCAGTTCTTC.

The gene calls are TRBV7-6 and TRBJ2-7; possibly TRBD2 for D (5 bases). CDR3 length: 16 amino acids. Germline loops: CDR1 SGHVS, CDR2 FNYEAQ. Trimming took 6 bases from V and 3 from J, leaving 21 bases between them. In DNA form, the CDR3 reads TGTGCCAGCAGTTACGCCGGCGGGTCGGAGGTCTACGAGCAGTACTTC. As protein: CASSYAGGSEVYEQYF.

This sequence joins TRBV30 and TRBJ1-5; the D is unclear. Germline loops: CDR1 GTSNPN, CDR2 SVGIG (reference sequence). This CDR3 spans 17 amino acids. Trimming removed 1 base at V and 0 bases at J, with 16 bases between. In DNA, the CDR3 is TGTGCCTGGAGTGATAGTTACGGGAAGTATAGCAATCAGCCCCAGCATTTT. This gives the protein CAWSDSYGKYSNQPQHF.